The 27 T cell receptor beta chains presented below share a single source sample, sequenced in a study. TCRdb redid the calling of the 5' RACE reads with MiXCR, one entry per CDR3 protein. The table lists 10,000 to 15,000 distinct CDR3 sequences, 20% to 30% of them singletons. Source material: naive CD4+ T cells sorted from blood. Regarding subset: naive CD4+ T cells, CD4+CD45RA+CD25-. All receptors come from a female donor with breast cancer.

This clonotype is medium-sized (0.01 to 0.1%). This rearrangement joins TRBV20-1 to TRBJ2-1; a possible D gene is TRBD2 (6 bases). CDR3 length: 14 residues. Trimming removed 2 bases at V and 10 bases at J, with 18 bases between. Germline values: CDR1 DFQATT, CDR2 SNEGSKA (reference sequence). CDR3 DNA: TGCAGTGCTAGATTTGCGACTAGTTCGAGAGAGCAGTTCTTC. Translated, it gives CSARFATSSREQFF.

This clonotype has just a few counts. The CDR3 loop reads CASSPQGAGYGYTF. In nucleotides, the CDR3 is TGTGCCAGCTCACCACAGGGGGCCGGCTATGGCTACACCTTC. This chain joins TRBV18 and TRBJ1-2, with TRBD1 matching over 7 bases. Germline CDR1 reads KGHSH; CDR2 reads LQKENI. V lost 1 base to trimming and J lost 4 bases; unmatched junction nucleotides: 3. The CDR3 has 14 residues.

Notes on this clonotype: A much larger clone differs by one base, so this may be a read error. As DNA, the CDR3 is TGCGCCAGCGGCCGGGAGGGCAACAATGAGCAGTTCTTC. It yields the protein CASGREGNNEQFF. V and J are TRBV10-1 and TRBJ2-1; 8 nucleotides align to TRBD2. V shed 8 bases, J shed 5 bases, and the junction held 5 bases outside the gene matches. The CDR3 is 13 residues long. Germline V gives CDR1 WNHNN, CDR2 SYGVQD (reference sequence).

Within the sample, this clonotype is medium-sized. V usage is TRBV6-5 and J usage is TRBJ2-2; D is possibly TRBD2 (6 bases). V was trimmed by 5 bases and J by 6 bases, leaving 16 bases between them. This CDR3 has 15 amino acids. The germline V gene encodes CDR1 MNHEY and CDR2 SVGAGI. CDR3 region: CASSAPGLSSGELFF. CDR3 nucleotide sequence: TGTGCCAGCAGTGCCCCGGGACTTAGCTCCGGGGAGCTGTTTTTT.

This clonotype was counted only a few times. This may come from a read error, since a much larger clone is one base off. This chain connects TRBV5-1 to TRBJ2-3; TRBD1 matches at 7 bases. Trimming cost V 5 bases and J 6 bases; bases outside gene matches: 9. The CDR3 contains 14 residues. CDR1 is SGHRS, CDR2 YFSETQ, per germline. The DNA for the CDR3 is TGCGCCAGCAGGAAGGACAGGTCAGGGGATACGCAGTATTTT. This sequence encodes CASRKDRSGDTQYF.

On this clonotype: The CDR3 does not end in the conserved phenylalanine or tryptophan, so this is likely a read error. The limits of the CDR3 on the DNA are not certain, so only TCRdb's listed CDR3 is given. The chain has TRBV29-1 and TRBJ1-1. The CDR3 is 11 amino acids long, termini counted. The germline V gene has CDR1 SQVTM and CDR2 ANQGSEA. The CDR3 is CSVSNGVKALS.

This chain connects TRBV6-4 to TRBJ1-1; D not certain. Germline V gene data show CDR1 as MRHNA and CDR2 as SNTAGT. The CDR3 covers 12 residues. With 8 bases removed from V and 11 bases from J, the gap between germline ends came to 18 bases. CDR3 DNA: TGTGCCAGCGTTGGACTGCGGGCTGGGGCTTTCTTT. Protein product: CASVGLRAGAFF.

This clonotype was counted only a few times. The chain is built from TRBV12-3 or TRBV12-4 and TRBJ1-1; a possible D gene is TRBD1 (6 bases). CDR3 length equals 15 residues. Trimming removed 4 bases from V and 1 base from J, with 13 bases in between. CDR3 DNA sequence: TGTGCCAGCAGTTCAGCGGGGACACCGAACACTGAAGCTTTCTTT. Translated: CASSSAGTPNTEAFF.

Written as DNA, the CDR3 is TGCAGTGCTGCCCCAGGGGGCGTGAATCAGCCCCAGCATTTT. Protein: CSAAPGGVNQPQHF. This sequence joins TRBV20-1 and TRBJ1-5; 8 bases align to TRBD1. The CDR3 sequence is 14 residues long. The V and J ends lost 5 bases and 4 bases, in that order; junction bases with no gene match: 7. Germline CDR1 is DFQATT and CDR2 is SNEGSKA (reference sequence).

By proportion, this clonotype is medium-sized (0.01 to 0.1%). This chain joins TRBV7-9 and TRBJ2-3; the match to TRBD2 covers 12 bases. CDR3 length: 18 residues. The V and J ends lost 5 bases and 0 bases, in that order; junction bases with no gene match: 9. CDR1 and CDR2 from the germline V gene are SEHNR and FQNEAQ (reference sequence). Here the CDR3 DNA reads TGTGCCAGCAGCCCTGGGACTAGCGGGTACCCTAGCACAGATACGCAGTATTTT. Translation: CASSPGTSGYPSTDTQYF.

The V call is TRBV24-1, the J call TRBJ2-7; D is undetermined. This CDR3 comprises 12 residues. Germline lookup yields CDR1 KGHDR and CDR2 SFDVKD. Trimming shortened V by 3 bases and J by 2 bases, and 4 bases separated the two germline ends. The CDR3 is CATSDGPYEQYF. DNA for the CDR3: TGTGCCACCAGTGATGGGCCCTACGAGCAGTACTTC.

This clonotype is medium-sized. The rearrangement links TRBV12-3 or TRBV12-4 to TRBJ1-5; TRBD1 is a possible D gene (5 bases). V was cut by 2 bases and J by 3 bases, with 8 bases left in between. The CDR3 is 14 residues long. The CDR3 is CASSLSRVNQPQHF. DNA of the CDR3: TGTGCCAGCAGTTTAAGCAGGGTCAATCAGCCCCAGCATTTT.

This clonotype was counted a few times. The rearrangement uses TRBV20-1 and TRBJ1-6; D may be TRBD1 (5 bases). Per germline, CDR1 DFQATT and CDR2 SNEGSKA (reference sequence). The V gene lost 3 bases and the J gene lost 10 bases, with 7 bases spanning the gap. The CDR3 covers 11 residues. The CDR3 sequence is CSASRGSPLHF. The CDR3 nucleotides are TGCAGTGCTAGTCGGGGCTCACCCCTCCACTTT.

This clonotype was seen a few times. The J gene is TRBJ1-1, the V gene TRBV5-6; TRBD1 aligns across 8 bases. The CDR3 is 17 amino acids. The V gene's germline CDR1 is SGHDT and CDR2 YYEEEE. The V segment lost 4 bases and the J segment 2 bases; nucleotides outside the gene matches: 13. The CDR3 DNA follows: TGTGCCAGCAGCGGGCCAACAGGGGGGACACAAAACACTGAAGCTTTCTTT. Its protein is CASSGPTGGTQNTEAFF. Full variable domain (missing parts from reference TRBV5-6 and TRBJ1-1): DAGVTQSPTHLIKTRGQQVTLRCSPKSGHDTVSWYQQALGQGPQFIFQYYEEEERQRGNFPDRFSGHQFPNYSSELNVNALLLGDSALYLCASSGPTGGTQNTEAFFGQGTRLTVV.

By proportion, this clonotype is medium-sized. The chain links TRBV6-5 to TRBJ2-7; a possible D gene is TRBD2 (5 bases). This CDR3 has 12 residues. The V gene's germline CDR1 is MNHEY and CDR2 SVGAGI. The germline V and J ends were trimmed by 6 bases and 9 bases, with 15 bases remaining between them. CDR3 coding DNA: TGTGCCAGCAGCCCCTCGGGAAAAGCGCAGTACTTC. The encoded protein is CASSPSGKAQYF.

This clonotype was seen repeatedly, ten times or more. The chain has TRBV5-6 and TRBJ2-3; D not certain. Germline assignment: CDR1 SGHDT and CDR2 YYEEEE. Between the trimmed V and J ends, which lost 3 bases and 4 bases, there was a span of 9 bases. The CDR3 runs to 13 residues. CDR3 sequence reads: CASSSLGADTQYF. CDR3 sequence (DNA): TGTGCCAGCAGCTCCTTGGGTGCAGATACGCAGTATTTT. The full variable domain, completed using reference TRBV5-6 and TRBJ2-3, is DAGVTQSPTHLIKTRGQQVTLRCSPKSGHDTVSWYQQALGQGPQFIFQYYEEEERQRGNFPDRFSGHQFPNYSSELNVNALLLGDSALYLCASSSLGADTQYFGPGTRLTVL.

This clonotype occurred a few times. CDR3 amino acids: CASTHLNNEQFF. The CDR3 nucleotides are TGTGCCAGCACCCACCTGAACAATGAGCAGTTCTTC. The chain links TRBV12-3 or TRBV12-4 to TRBJ2-1; D remains ambiguous. Trimming left V 7 bases short and J 5 bases short, with 9 bases between. The CDR3 covers 12 residues.

As concerns this clonotype: This is likely a read error, given that the CDR3 carries no conserved phenylalanine or tryptophan at its end. V and J are TRBV7-3 and TRBJ2-1; unclear D gene. With 2 bases removed from V and 9 bases from J, the gap between germline ends came to 17 bases. Per germline, CDR1 SGHTA and CDR2 FQGTGA. This CDR3 is 15 amino acids long. The CDR3 loop is CASSLGSGLGAEQFS. CDR3 DNA sequence: TGTGCCAGCAGCTTAGGCTCTGGGCTAGGCGCTGAGCAGTTCTCC.

In regard to this clonotype: This CDR3 is missing its conserved last phenylalanine or tryptophan, likely due to a read error. The chain links TRBV7-9 to TRBJ2-7; either TRBD1 or TRBD2 may fit D (5 bases each). The V end lost 1 base, the J end lost 3 bases, and 13 bases lay between the germline ends. The germline CDR1 and CDR2 sequences are SEHNR and FQNEAQ (reference sequence). The CDR3 runs 15 residues. CDR3 DNA: TGTGCCAGCAGCTTAGGGGGACGGGGCGACTACGAGCAGTACCTC. Its protein product is CASSLGGRGDYEQYL.

Ten or more counts support this clonotype. The gene calls are TRBV10-3 and TRBJ2-7; 8 positions agree with TRBD1. The J segment lost 7 bases and the V segment lost 5 bases, leaving 4 bases of the junction unmatched. In germline, CDR1 is ENHRY, CDR2 SYGVKD. The CDR3 extends over 12 amino acids. In DNA form, the CDR3 reads TGTGCCATCAGTCAGGGGGCAGGGGAGCAGTACTTC. Translation gives CAISQGAGEQYF.

Ten or more counts support this clonotype. The V and J genes are TRBV10-3 and TRBJ2-1; weak D call: TRBD2 (5 bases). Germline V gene lookup returns CDR1 ENHRY and CDR2 SYGVKD. Trimming took 7 bases from V and 9 from J, leaving 16 bases between them. This CDR3 spans 13 amino acids. In DNA, the CDR3 is TGTGCCATCAAGGGCAACTCAGAGGGTGAGCAGTTCTTC. Amino acid sequence: CAIKGNSEGEQFF.

This clonotype was seen at least ten times. This chain links TRBV12-3 or TRBV12-4 with TRBJ1-5; a weak D match, TRBD1 (6 bases). The length of the CDR3 is 14 residues. V gave up 7 bases and J gave up 7 bases, with 17 bases separating them. The chain's CDR3 is CASTLGGQGQPQHF. CDR3 nucleotide sequence: TGTGCCAGCACCCTAGGGGGGCAGGGACAGCCCCAGCATTTT.

This clonotype occurred many times. V is TRBV20-1 and J is TRBJ2-1, with 11 bases that match TRBD2. Germline loops: CDR1 DFQATT, CDR2 SNEGSKA (reference sequence). Trimming at V came to 3 bases and at J to 4 bases, leaving 8 bases not matched to a gene. CDR3 length: 16 residues. The chain's CDR3 is CSARPHSSGRYNEQFF. The CDR3 nucleotides read TGCAGTGCTAGGCCCCATTCTAGCGGGAGGTACAATGAGCAGTTCTTC.

This clonotype occurred many times. The chain joins TRBV6-5 to TRBJ1-5; 8 bases fit TRBD1. The CDR3 covers 13 residues. Germline V gene lookup returns CDR1 MNHEY and CDR2 SVGAGI. Germline trimming cut 6 bases from V and 6 bases from J; bases unmatched to any gene: 4. CDR3 loop: CASSLTGGQPQHF. DNA for the CDR3: TGTGCCAGCAGCCTTACAGGGGGTCAGCCCCAGCATTTT.

The genes are TRBV27 and TRBJ2-1, with D unresolved. V was clipped by 2 bases and J by 3 bases, with 5 bases between them. In germline, CDR1 is MNHEY, CDR2 SMNVEV (reference sequence). The CDR3 runs 13 residues. The CDR3 loop is CASSLGIYNEQFF. In nucleotides, the CDR3 is TGTGCCAGCAGTTTAGGGATCTACAATGAGCAGTTCTTC.

On this clonotype: Being one base from a much bigger clone, this may be a read error. The chain recombines TRBV20-1 with TRBJ2-7, with 9 bases identical to TRBD1. Trimming at V came to 6 bases and at J to 5 bases, leaving 14 bases not matched to a gene. This CDR3 is 15 amino acids long. Germline CDR1 and CDR2: DFQATT and SNEGSKA (reference sequence). CDR3 residues: CSATRGTGRTHEQYF. The CDR3 DNA reads as TGCAGTGCCACCCGGGGGACAGGGAGGACCCACGAGCAGTACTTC.

This clonotype was counted between two and nine times. The chain is built from TRBV25-1 and TRBJ2-1; no definite D call. CDR3 length: 14 residues. V shed 1 base and J shed 6 bases, with 10 bases lying between them. Per germline, CDR1 MGHDK and CDR2 SYGVNS. The DNA for the CDR3 is TGTGCCAGCAGTGAATTTGGTAGCCTCAATGAGCAGTTCTTC. Its protein product is CASSEFGSLNEQFF.